Each of the 12 T cell receptor beta chains below was sequenced from the same sample in a study of blood T cell repertoires in COVID-19. Using immunoSEQ multiplex PCR, the repertoire was profiled, and TCRdb retains in-frame clones only, with some absent. Among under 300,000 clones listed, over 65% were seen once. The sequencing input was peripheral blood. The source of these receptors is an elderly woman with acute or convalescent COVID-19.

The rearrangement joins TRBV5-6 to TRBJ2-7, with 10 nucleotides matching TRBD2. The CDR3 runs 15 residues. The trim removed 4 bases at V and 7 bases at J, leaving 11 bases unmatched. Germline CDR1 and CDR2: SGHDT and YYEEEE. Written as DNA, the CDR3 is TGTGCCAGCAGCCCCTCCAGCGGGAGGGCGGGTGAGCAGTACTTC. It translates to CASSPSSGRAGEQYF.

CDR3 DNA: TGTGCCAGCAGTTACTCGCATCCGGGACAGATGAACACTGAAGCTTTCTTT. This codes for CASSYSHPGQMNTEAFF. J is TRBJ1-1 and V is TRBV6-2 or TRBV6-3, with TRBD1 matching 7 bases. Trimming at V came to 0 bases and at J to 0 bases, leaving 7 bases not matched to a gene. The germline gives CDR1 MNHEY, CDR2 SVGEGT. The CDR3 contains 17 residues.

The chain joins TRBV7-3 to TRBJ2-2, with TRBD1 matching over 8 bases. Trimming took 1 base from V and 1 from J; bases not matched to a gene: 5. Germline loops: CDR1 SGHTA, CDR2 FQGTGA. There are 17 residues in the CDR3. The chain's CDR3 is CASSLNSGTGNTGELFF. CDR3 coding DNA: TGTGCCAGCAGCTTAAATTCCGGGACAGGGAACACCGGGGAGCTGTTTTTT.

This clone was seen a few times. This chain uses TRBV5-6 with TRBJ2-7; possible D gene TRBD1, 5 bases. V lost 0 bases to trimming and J lost 5 bases, with 12 bases between them. Looked up from germline, CDR1 is SGHDT and CDR2 is YYEEEE. This CDR3 is 14 amino acids long. This chain's CDR3 is CASSLVGRVHEQYF. CDR3 coding DNA: TGTGCCAGCAGCTTGGTTGGCAGGGTCCACGAGCAGTACTTC.

The rearrangement links TRBV5-4 to TRBJ1-1; D gene uncertain. This CDR3 comprises 13 residues. CDR1 SGHNT and CDR2 YYREEE come from the germline V gene (reference sequence). V lost 2 bases, J lost 1 base, and 6 bases lay in between. The CDR3 sequence is CASSLEENTEAFF. The CDR3 DNA follows: TGTGCCAGCAGCTTAGAGGAGAACACTGAAGCTTTCTTT. The variable domain in full, completed from reference TRBV5-4 and TRBJ1-1, reads ETGVTQSPTHLIKTRGQQVTLRCSSQSGHNTVSWYQQALGQGPQFIFQYYREEENGRGNFPPRFSGLQFPNYSSELNVNALELDDSALYLCASSLEENTEAFFGQGTRLTVV.

This clone appeared a single time. The rearrangement uses TRBV29-1 and TRBJ2-7; 9 bases line up with TRBD1. Trimming removed 4 bases from V and 3 bases from J; junction bases left unmatched: 4. Germline CDR1 is SQVTM and CDR2 is ANQGSEA. CDR3 size: 13 residues. This CDR3 is CSVADRGNYEQYF. CDR3 coding DNA: TGCAGCGTTGCCGACAGGGGGAACTACGAGCAGTACTTC.

This chain uses TRBV7-6 with TRBJ2-5, with D uncertain. The CDR3 totals 12 residues. V dropped 3 bases and J dropped 4 bases, with 6 bases sitting between them. Germline lookup yields CDR1 SGHVS and CDR2 FNYEAQ. The CDR3 DNA reads TGTGCCAGCAGCTTTGGAGTAGAGACCCAGTACTTC. Translating gives CASSFGVETQYF.

This chain connects TRBV7-3 to TRBJ2-3, with 8 bases lining up with TRBD1. Trimming took 5 bases from V and 6 from J; bases not matched to a gene: 7. This CDR3 contains 14 residues. Germline V lookup: CDR1 SGHTA, CDR2 FQGTGA. The CDR3, as DNA: TGTGCCAGCAGCCCCGGACAGGGCGGGGATACGCAGTATTTT. It translates to CASSPGQGGDTQYF.

The CDR3: CASSPQVPRTGAGGYTF. In DNA, the CDR3 is TGTGCCAGCAGCCCCCAGGTGCCGCGGACAGGGGCGGGTGGCTACACCTTC. This chain links TRBV7-2 with TRBJ1-2, with 9 bases aligning to TRBD1. Germline V lookup: CDR1 SGHTA, CDR2 FQGNSA. The CDR3 is 17 residues long. V shed 5 bases, J shed 7 bases, and the junction held 17 bases outside the gene matches. Full variable domain (outside the CDR3, taken from reference TRBV7-2 and TRBJ1-2): GAGVSQSPSNKVTEKGKDVELRCDPISGHTALYWYRQSLGQGLEFLIYFQGNSAPDKSGLPSDRFSAERTGGSVSTLTIQRTQQEDSAVYLCASSPQVPRTGAGGYTFGSGTRLTVV.

The V gene is TRBV2, the J gene TRBJ2-7, with D possibly matching TRBD1 (5 bases). V lost 2 bases and J 12 bases, leaving 20 bases between the germline ends. The germline gives CDR1 SNHLY, CDR2 FYNNEI. The CDR3 is 14 residues long. CDR3 bases: TGTGCCAGCAGTGAACGTCAGGGTCCCTATTCCCCGTACTTC. It translates to CASSERQGPYSPYF.

The J gene is TRBJ1-2, the V gene TRBV7-2; possible D gene TRBD1, 6 bases. Germline CDR1 and CDR2: SGHTA and FQGNSA. V lost 0 bases to trimming and J lost 3 bases, with 11 bases between them. This CDR3 region has 15 residues. CDR3 nucleotides: TGTGCCAGCAGCTTAGCGAGGCAGGGGTACTATGGCTACACCTTC. Translation: CASSLARQGYYGYTF.

This clone appeared a few times. Other DNA sequences in this sample translate to the same CDR3. The chain uses TRBV2 and TRBJ2-2; D might be TRBD1 (5 bases). The ends were cut back, 6 bases at V and 5 bases at J, with 10 bases in the middle. The length of the CDR3 is 13 residues. Germline CDR1 and CDR2: SNHLY and FYNNEI. This CDR3 is CASRRGGTGELFF. In DNA, the CDR3 is TGTGCCAGCAGAAGGGGTGGTACCGGGGAGCTGTTTTTT.